This is a list of T cell receptor beta chains from one sample in a study of T cell changes during pregnancy in multiple sclerosis. The protocol was immunoSEQ multiplex PCR, while the TCRdb copy is restricted to in-frame clones and leaves out a portion. The data show roughly 70,000 clones, with approximately 92% seen just once and about 2.5% held by the top ten. The sequenced sample was peripheral blood, obtained before pregnancy. The receptors stem from a female donor with multiple sclerosis, enrolled in a pregnancy study. Each CDR3 is given with its conserved first and last residue. Fields, in order: J gene, CDR3 length, clone size, V gene, D gene, CDR3 DNA, CDR3 protein. The D gene is left open where the match is weak. The size of a clone is reported for some rows only, either as once, few or many, or as a class for expanded clones.

TRBJ1-5	15	.	TRBV27	.	TGTGCCAGCAGTCCCGTAACGACAGAAAATCAGCCCCAGCATTTT	CASSPVTTENQPQHF
TRBJ1-1	15	.	TRBV6-5	.	TGTGCCAGCAGTTCTGTTACAGGGATGAACACTGAAGCTTTCTTT	CASSSVTGMNTEAFF
TRBJ2-3	13	.	TRBV6-1	TRBD1	TGTGCCAGCAGTGAAACGCCGGACAGGACGCAGTATTTT	CASSETPDRTQYF
TRBJ2-1	13	.	TRBV28	.	TGTGCCAGCATGGTGACACGCGGGAATGAGCAGTTCTTC	CASMVTRGNEQFF
TRBJ1-4	16	.	TRBV7-2	.	TGTGCCAGCAGCTTATCAGGGGACGCAACTAATGAAAAACTGTTTTTT	CASSLSGDATNEKLFF
TRBJ2-7	17	.	TRBV7-6	TRBD2	TGTGCCAGCAGCTCCTATCCCCGTAGCGGGAGGGCCCCCGAGCAGTACTTC	CASSSYPRSGRAPEQYF
TRBJ2-1	14	.	TRBV19	TRBD2	TGTGCCAGTAGCCCGGGACTAGCGTACAATGAGCAGTTCTTC	CASSPGLAYNEQFF
TRBJ2-1	16	once	TRBV7-6	TRBD2	TGTGCCAGCAGCTTAGCGACTAGCGGGAGTCAGAATGAGCAGTTCTTC	CASSLATSGSQNEQFF
TRBJ1-2	18	.	TRBV19	TRBD1	TGTGCCAGTTCCCTGACCGGGACAGGGATCTCTTTTGGCTATGGCTACACCTTC	CASSLTGTGISFGYGYTF
TRBJ1-1	12	few	TRBV29-1	.	TGCAGCGTTGTAGGGGGAGTCTCTGAAGCTTTCTTT	CSVVGGVSEAFF
TRBJ2-7	13	.	TRBV4-1	.	TGCGCCAGCAGCCAAGATCAAATAGACGAGCAGTACTTC	CASSQDQIDEQYF
TRBJ2-3	15	.	TRBV6-5	TRBD2	TGTGCCAGCAGTCGACTAGCGTCTAGCACAGATACGCAGTATTTT	CASSRLASSTDTQYF
TRBJ1-1	16	once	TRBV5-4	.	TGTGCCAGCAGCTCGCCGGGGCGGGGGTGGTCCACTGAAGCTTTCTTT	CASSSPGRGWSTEAFF
TRBJ1-5	13	.	TRBV29-1	.	TGCAGCGTTGAAGACAGGGAGGGACAGCCCCAGCATTTT	CSVEDREGQPQHF
TRBJ2-1	16	.	TRBV4-3	TRBD1	TGCGCCAGCAGCCAATCAGGGGGCGGGTCCTACAATGAGCAGTTCTTC	CASSQSGGGSYNEQFF
TRBJ1-4	14	.	TRBV28	.	TGTGCCAGCAGTCAGGGGCCCTACAATGAAAAACTGTTTTTT	CASSQGPYNEKLFF
TRBJ2-1	14	.	TRBV7-3	.	TGTGCCAGCAGCTTGGCCCCAGATTACAATGAGCAGTTCTTC	CASSLAPDYNEQFF
TRBJ2-7	14	.	TRBV28	TRBD1	TGTGCCAGCAGTTTCCACAGGGGATCCTACGAGCAGTACTTC	CASSFHRGSYEQYF
TRBJ2-5	16	.	TRBV4-3	.	TGCGCCAGCAGCCAAACCCTCAGCGGGCGGGTAGAGACCCAGTACTTC	CASSQTLSGRVETQYF
TRBJ1-5	15	.	TRBV11-2	TRBD1	TGTGCCAGCAGCTTAGGGACAGGAGTCAATCAGCCCCAGCATTTT	CASSLGTGVNQPQHF
TRBJ2-1	15	.	TRBV5-8	TRBD2	TGTGCCAGCAGCTCTAGCGGTATCTCCTACAATGAGCAGTTCTTC	CASSSSGISYNEQFF
TRBJ1-2	15	.	TRBV19	.	TGTGCCAGTAAGAAGGACAGCTCTCTGACATATGGCTACACCTTC	CASKKDSSLTYGYTF
TRBJ2-7	15	.	TRBV7-2	TRBD1	TGTGCCAGCAGCTTAGCCTTGACAGGGGCCTACGAGCAGTACTTC	CASSLALTGAYEQYF
TRBJ2-5	15	.	TRBV19	TRBD2	TGTGCCAGTAGTTCCTTAGCGGGAGGGCAAGAGACCCAGTACTTC	CASSSLAGGQETQYF
TRBJ1-5	15	.	TRBV2	.	TGTGCCAGCAGTGAATATCGGGGTCTGGGGCAGCCCCAGCATTTT	CASSEYRGLGQPQHF
TRBJ2-2	10	.	TRBV29-1	.	TGCAGCGTTAAGACTCTCCGAGCTGTTTTT	CSVKTLRAVF
TRBJ2-3	16	.	TRBV7-2	.	TGTGCCAGCAGCTCCCCCGGACTCGCGCCGACGGATACGCAGTATTTT	CASSSPGLAPTDTQYF
TRBJ2-3	12	.	TRBV5-5	TRBD1	TGTGCCAGCAGCTGGACAGGGAATACGCAGTATTTT	CASSWTGNTQYF
TRBJ1-4	14	.	TRBV7-7	.	TGTGCTAGCAGCTACGGCCCGGACAGTGAAAAACTGTTTTTT	CASSYGPDSEKLFF
TRBJ2-7	15	.	TRBV5-6	TRBD1	TGTGCCAGCAGCGGAACCGGGACAGGGGGCTACGAGCAGTACTTC	CASSGTGTGGYEQYF
TRBJ2-1	16	.	TRBV7-2	TRBD1	TGTGCCAGCAGCTCCCGAATTAGGACAGGCTACAATGAGCAGTTCTTC	CASSSRIRTGYNEQFF
TRBJ1-1	14	once	TRBV28	TRBD1	TGTGCCAGCAGTTGGGGACAGTTGAACACTGAAGCTTTCTTT	CASSWGQLNTEAFF
TRBJ2-1	15	.	TRBV13	TRBD2	TGTGCCAGCAGCTCCGTTGCGGGAGCTCAAAATGAGCAGTTCTTC	CASSSVAGAQNEQFF
TRBJ2-3	14	.	TRBV5-1	.	TGCGCCAGCAGCTTGGTAGCGGGCACAGATACGCAGTATTTT	CASSLVAGTDTQYF
TRBJ1-1	12	.	TRBV7-2	TRBD1	TGTGCCAGCAGCCCAGACAGGGATGTAGCTTTCTTT	CASSPDRDVAFF
TRBJ2-1	16	.	TRBV5-3	.	TGTGCCAGAAGCTTGGCCGGGTTTGGCTCCTACAATGAGCAGTTCTTC	CARSLAGFGSYNEQFF
TRBJ2-2	18	.	TRBV7-9	.	TGTGCCAGCAGCTCATACCAAAACGCAAATGGACTGCTCGGGGAGCTGTTTTTT	CASSSYQNANGLLGELFF
TRBJ2-7	14	.	TRBV4-3	TRBD2	TGCGCCAGCAGTACCGGGACTAGCAGTTACGAGCAGTACTTC	CASSTGTSSYEQYF
TRBJ2-1	13	.	TRBV7-6	.	TGTGCCAGCAGCTCGAACCGGGGGAATGAGCAGTTCTTC	CASSSNRGNEQFF
TRBJ2-3	16	.	TRBV14	.	TGTGCCAGCAGCCTACGGACACCAACTAGCACAGATACGCAGTATTTT	CASSLRTPTSTDTQYF
TRBJ2-1	16	.	TRBV7-6	TRBD2	TGTGCCAGCAGCCCCGAAGCGGGAGTCCTCAACAATGAGCAGTTCTTC	CASSPEAGVLNNEQFF
TRBJ2-2	14	few	TRBV6-1	TRBD2	TGTGCCAGCAGGGGACTAGCGGGAATCGGGGAGCTGTTTTTT	CASRGLAGIGELFF
TRBJ2-2	14	.	TRBV12-5	.	TGTGCTAGTGGTCCCGCCGGACAAACCGGGGAGCTGTTTTTT	CASGPAGQTGELFF
TRBJ1-6	15	.	TRBV5-1	.	TGCGCCAGCAGCGCGGGGGGCTCCTATAATTCACCCCTCCACTTT	CASSAGGSYNSPLHF
TRBJ1-2	16	.	TRBV4-3	.	TGCGCCAGCAGCCAAGTTAGGGGGGGCCTAGACTATGGCTACACCTTC	CASSQVRGGLDYGYTF